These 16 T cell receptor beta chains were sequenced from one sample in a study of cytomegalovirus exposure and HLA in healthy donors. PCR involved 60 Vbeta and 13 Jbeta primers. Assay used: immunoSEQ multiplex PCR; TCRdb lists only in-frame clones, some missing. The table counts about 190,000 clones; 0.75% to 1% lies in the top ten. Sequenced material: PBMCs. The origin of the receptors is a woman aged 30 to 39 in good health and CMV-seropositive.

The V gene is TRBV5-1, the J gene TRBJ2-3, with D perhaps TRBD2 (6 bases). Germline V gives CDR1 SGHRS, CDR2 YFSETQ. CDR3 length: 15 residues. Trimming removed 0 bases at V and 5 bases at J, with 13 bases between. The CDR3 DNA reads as TGCGCCAGCAGCTTGGACGGGGGAGTACGAGATACGCAGTATTTT. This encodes CASSLDGGVRDTQYF.

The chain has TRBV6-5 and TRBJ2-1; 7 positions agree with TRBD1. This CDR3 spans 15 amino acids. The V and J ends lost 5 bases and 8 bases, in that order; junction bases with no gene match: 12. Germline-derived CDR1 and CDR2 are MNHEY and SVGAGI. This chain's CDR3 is CASSPWDSKIHEQFF. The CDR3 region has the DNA TGTGCCAGCAGTCCCTGGGACAGCAAAATACATGAGCAGTTCTTC.

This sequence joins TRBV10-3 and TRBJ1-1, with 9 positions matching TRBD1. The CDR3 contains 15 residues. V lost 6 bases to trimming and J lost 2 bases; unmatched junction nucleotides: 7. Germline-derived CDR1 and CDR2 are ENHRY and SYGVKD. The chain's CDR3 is CAISIQGAINTEAFF. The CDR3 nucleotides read TGTGCCATCAGCATACAGGGGGCAATAAACACTGAAGCTTTCTTT.

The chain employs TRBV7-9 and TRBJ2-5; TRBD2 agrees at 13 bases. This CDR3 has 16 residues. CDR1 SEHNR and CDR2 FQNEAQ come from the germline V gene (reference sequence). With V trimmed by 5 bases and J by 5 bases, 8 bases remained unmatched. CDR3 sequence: CASSRGTSGALETQYF. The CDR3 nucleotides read TGTGCCAGCAGCCGAGGGACTAGCGGGGCCCTGGAGACCCAGTACTTC.

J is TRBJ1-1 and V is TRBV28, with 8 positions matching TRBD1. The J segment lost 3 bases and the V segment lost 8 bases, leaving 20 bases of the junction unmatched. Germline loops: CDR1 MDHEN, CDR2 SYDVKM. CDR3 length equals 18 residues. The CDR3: CASSPPGQATKRDTEAFF. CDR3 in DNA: TGTGCCAGCTCCCCCCCGGGACAGGCAACGAAGCGGGACACTGAAGCTTTCTTT.

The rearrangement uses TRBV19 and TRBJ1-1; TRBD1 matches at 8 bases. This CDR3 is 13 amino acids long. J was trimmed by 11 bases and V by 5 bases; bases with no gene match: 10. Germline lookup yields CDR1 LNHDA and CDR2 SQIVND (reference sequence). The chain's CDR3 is CASSSGQGGLAFF. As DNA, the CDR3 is TGTGCCAGTAGTTCCGGACAGGGAGGGTTGGCTTTCTTT. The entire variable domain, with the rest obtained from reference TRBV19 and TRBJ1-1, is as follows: DGGITQSPKYLFRKEGQNVTLSCEQNLNHDAMYWYRQDPGQGLRLIYYSQIVNDFQKGDIAEGYSVSREKKESFPLTVTSAQKNPTAFYLCASSSGQGGLAFFGQGTRLTVV.

CDR3 sequence reads: CASSLRTALSTEAFF. The CDR3 DNA is TGTGCCAGTAGTTTAAGGACAGCCCTCAGCACTGAAGCTTTCTTT. This chain links TRBV19 with TRBJ1-1, with TRBD1 as a possible D gene (6 bases). V was cut by 5 bases and J by 4 bases, with 17 bases left in between. The germline V gene encodes CDR1 LNHDA and CDR2 SQIVND (reference sequence). This CDR3 contains 15 residues.

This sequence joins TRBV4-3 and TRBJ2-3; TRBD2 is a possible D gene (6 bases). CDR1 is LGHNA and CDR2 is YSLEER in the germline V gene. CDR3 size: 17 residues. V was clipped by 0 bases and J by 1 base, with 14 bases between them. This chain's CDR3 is CASSQDVPGGGTDTQYF. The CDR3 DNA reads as TGCGCCAGCAGCCAAGATGTTCCGGGCGGGGGCACAGATACGCAGTATTTT.

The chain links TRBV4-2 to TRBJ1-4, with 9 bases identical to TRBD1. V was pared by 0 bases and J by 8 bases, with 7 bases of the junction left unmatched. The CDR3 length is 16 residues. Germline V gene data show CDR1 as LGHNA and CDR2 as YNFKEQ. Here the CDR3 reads CASSQDPGQGNEKLFF. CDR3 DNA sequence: TGTGCCAGCAGCCAAGACCCGGGACAGGGTAACGAAAAACTGTTTTTT.

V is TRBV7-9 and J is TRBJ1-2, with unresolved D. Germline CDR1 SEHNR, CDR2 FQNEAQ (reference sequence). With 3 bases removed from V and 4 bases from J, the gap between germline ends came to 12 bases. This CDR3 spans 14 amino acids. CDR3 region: CASSLDGLTYGYTF. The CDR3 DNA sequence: TGTGCCAGCAGCTTGGACGGACTAACCTATGGCTACACCTTC.

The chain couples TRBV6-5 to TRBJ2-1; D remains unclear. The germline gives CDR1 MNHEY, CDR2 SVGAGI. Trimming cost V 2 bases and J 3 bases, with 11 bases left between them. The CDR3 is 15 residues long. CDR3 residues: CASSYQAVVYNEQFF. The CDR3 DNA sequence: TGTGCCAGCAGTTACCAGGCAGTAGTCTACAATGAGCAGTTCTTC.

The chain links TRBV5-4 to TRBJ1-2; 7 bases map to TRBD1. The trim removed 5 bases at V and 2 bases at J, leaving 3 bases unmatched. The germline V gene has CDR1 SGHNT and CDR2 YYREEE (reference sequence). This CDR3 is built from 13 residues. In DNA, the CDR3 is TGTGCCAGCAGGCCGGGACAGAACTATGGCTACACCTTC. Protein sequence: CASRPGQNYGYTF.

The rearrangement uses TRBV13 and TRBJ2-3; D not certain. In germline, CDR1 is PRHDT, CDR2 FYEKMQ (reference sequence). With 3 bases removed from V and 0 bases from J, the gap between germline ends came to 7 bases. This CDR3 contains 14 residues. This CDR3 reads CASSLPQSTDTQYF. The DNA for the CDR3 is TGTGCCAGCAGCTTGCCACAGAGCACAGATACGCAGTATTTT. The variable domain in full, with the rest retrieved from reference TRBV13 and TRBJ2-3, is AAGVIQSPRHLIKEKRETATLKCYPIPRHDTVYWYQQGPGQDPQFLISFYEKMQSDKGSIPDRFSAQQFSDYHSELNMSSLELGDSALYFCASSLPQSTDTQYFGPGTRLTVL.

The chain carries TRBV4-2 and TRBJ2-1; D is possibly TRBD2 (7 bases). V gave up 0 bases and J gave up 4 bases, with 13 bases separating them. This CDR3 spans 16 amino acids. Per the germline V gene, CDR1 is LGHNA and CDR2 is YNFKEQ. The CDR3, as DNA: TGTGCCAGCAGCCAAGAGGGGGGGGCCCAATACAATGAGCAGTTCTTC. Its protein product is CASSQEGGAQYNEQFF.

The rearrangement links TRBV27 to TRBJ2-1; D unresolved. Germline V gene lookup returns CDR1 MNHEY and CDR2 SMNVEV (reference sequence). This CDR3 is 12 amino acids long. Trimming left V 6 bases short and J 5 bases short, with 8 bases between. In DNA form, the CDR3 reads TGTGCCAGCAGCAAAAGAGACAATGAGCAGTTCTTC. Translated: CASSKRDNEQFF.

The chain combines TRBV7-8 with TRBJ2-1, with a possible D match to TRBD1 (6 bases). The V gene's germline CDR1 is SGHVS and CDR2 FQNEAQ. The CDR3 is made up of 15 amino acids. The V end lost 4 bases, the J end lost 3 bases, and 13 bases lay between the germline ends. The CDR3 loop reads CASSSATGIYNEQFF. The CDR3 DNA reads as TGTGCCAGCAGCTCTGCTACAGGGATCTACAATGAGCAGTTCTTC. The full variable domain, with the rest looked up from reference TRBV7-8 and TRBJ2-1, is GAGVSQSPRYKVAKRGQDVALRCDPISGHVSLFWYQQALGQGPEFLTYFQNEAQLDKSGLPSDRFFAERPEGSVSTLKIQRTQQEDSAVYLCASSSATGIYNEQFFGPGTRLTVL.